These 17 T cell receptor beta chains share one sample of origin, sequenced in a study of blood T cells in healthy people across ages. A sample-barcoded 5' primer and a J-beta primer mix were used in a second PCR of about 7 to 12 cycles. MiXCR, applied by TCRdb to the 5' RACE reads, yields one record per CDR3 protein. The sample has about 800,000 distinct CDR3 sequences; 35% to 60% are singletons. Input material: blood. Receptor source: a man older than 75 in good health.

The J gene is TRBJ1-2, the V gene TRBV25-1; the D gene is possibly TRBD1 (5 bases). This CDR3 spans 15 amino acids. The germline V gene encodes CDR1 MGHDK and CDR2 SYGVNS. With 1 base removed from V and 5 bases from J, the gap between germline ends came to 14 bases. The CDR3 region has the DNA TGTGCCAGCAGTGAATTTGGGGCCCTTCCGTATGGCTACACCTTC. Amino acid sequence: CASSEFGALPYGYTF.

This chain connects TRBV4-1 to TRBJ2-7; 14 bases map to TRBD2. CDR3 length equals 15 residues. Germline lookup yields CDR1 MGHRA and CDR2 YSYEKL. Germline trimming cut 3 bases from V and 7 bases from J; bases unmatched to any gene: 5. The CDR3 here is CASSQEGLAGEEQYF. The CDR3 DNA reads as TGCGCCAGCAGCCAGGAGGGACTAGCGGGAGAAGAGCAGTACTTC.

As regards this clonotype: A clone one base away is much larger, so this may be a read error. Written as DNA, the CDR3 is TGTGCCAGCAGCTTAGCCGGGACAAGGGCCCATAATGAGCAGTTCTTC. It encodes CASSLAGTRAHNEQFF. This sequence joins TRBV7-2 and TRBJ2-1, with D maybe TRBD1 (6 bases). Germline-derived CDR1 and CDR2 are SGHTA and FQGNSA. CDR3 length: 16 amino acids. The germline V and J ends were trimmed by 0 bases and 7 bases, with 16 bases remaining between them.

This clonotype came up once. V is TRBV14 and J is TRBJ2-1, with 10 bases matching TRBD1. The V and J ends lost 4 bases and 7 bases, in that order; junction bases with no gene match: 7. The CDR3 is 15 residues long. Germline V gene sequence: CDR1 SGHDN, CDR2 FVKESK. The CDR3 region has the DNA TGTGCCAGCAGCCCCGACAGGGGGCTTAGTAATGAGCAGTTCTTC. This encodes CASSPDRGLSNEQFF.

This clonotype was recorded only once. The CDR3 spells CASSLAGTGVISYEQYF. The CDR3 DNA reads as TGCGCCAGCAGCTTGGCTGGGACAGGGGTCATCTCCTACGAGCAGTACTTC. The rearrangement links TRBV5-1 to TRBJ2-7; 10 nucleotides agree with TRBD1. The CDR3 extends over 17 amino acids. Germline assignment: CDR1 SGHRS and CDR2 YFSETQ. After removal of 0 bases from V and 0 bases from J, the junction contained 6 bases not matched to a gene. Drawing the rest from reference TRBV5-1 and TRBJ2-7, the complete variable domain is KAGVTQTPRYLIKTRGQQVTLSCSPISGHRSVSWYQQTPGQGLQFLFEYFSETQRNKGNFPGRFSGRQFSNSRSEMNVSTLELGDSALYLCASSLAGTGVISYEQYFGPGTRLTVT.

This clonotype came up once. V is TRBV6-5 and J is TRBJ2-2; TRBD2 matches at 8 bases. V dropped 0 bases and J dropped 5; count of bases not matched to a gene: 11. Germline CDR1 MNHEY, CDR2 SVGAGI. This CDR3 spans 18 amino acids. CDR3 DNA sequence: TGTGCCAGCAGTTACTCTGGGGTAGCGGGAAGATGGACCGGGGAGCTGTTTTTT. Amino acids: CASSYSGVAGRWTGELFF.

This clonotype showed up just a few times. The chain uses TRBV20-1 and TRBJ2-7; the D gene is possibly TRBD1 (6 bases). The CDR3 is 13 amino acids. Germline V lookup: CDR1 DFQATT, CDR2 SNEGSKA (reference sequence). Trimming shortened V by 6 bases and J by 1 base, and 13 bases separated the two germline ends. The CDR3 loop reads CSADSDRSYEQYF. CDR3 DNA: TGCAGTGCGGATTCAGACAGGTCCTACGAGCAGTACTTC.

A few counts support this clonotype. The chain combines TRBV20-1 with TRBJ2-3; D unresolved. The germline V gene has CDR1 DFQATT and CDR2 SNEGSKA (reference sequence). The V end lost 2 bases, the J end lost 1 base, and 10 bases lay between the germline ends. This CDR3 has 14 amino acids. DNA of the CDR3: TGCAGTGCTAGACATGGCGCCGGCACAGATACGCAGTATTTT. It encodes CSARHGAGTDTQYF.

This clonotype was detected a few times. V and J are TRBV10-2 and TRBJ2-3; 7 bases are a match to TRBD1. The junction had 3 bases not matched to a gene; V was cut back by 6 bases and J by 9 bases. Germline values: CDR1 WSHSY, CDR2 SAAADI. This CDR3 comprises 11 residues. CDR3 loop: CASRTGSTQYF. CDR3 nucleotides: TGCGCCAGCAGGACAGGGTCGACGCAGTATTTT.

CDR3 nucleotide sequence: TGCAGCGTCGACAACGGACAGGGCTACAATGAGCAGTTCTTC. Amino acids: CSVDNGQGYNEQFF. V is TRBV29-1 and J is TRBJ2-1, with 8 positions matching TRBD1. Unmatched junction bases numbered 7, after V lost 6 bases and J lost 3 bases. Germline lookup yields CDR1 SQVTM and CDR2 ANQGSEA. The CDR3 is 14 residues long.

J is TRBJ2-6 and V is TRBV29-1, with no clear D. This CDR3 is 12 amino acids long. Per germline, CDR1 SQVTM and CDR2 ANQGSEA. Between the trimmed V and J ends, which lost 4 bases and 7 bases, there was a span of 8 bases. CDR3: CSVALNANVLTF. As DNA, the CDR3 is TGCAGCGTTGCCCTGAACGCCAACGTCCTGACTTTC. Drawing the rest from reference TRBV29-1 and TRBJ2-6, the complete variable domain is SAVISQKPSRDICQRGTSLTIQCQVDSQVTMMFWYRQQPGQSLTLIATANQGSEATYESGFVIDKFPISRPNLTFSTLTVSNMSPEDSSIYLCSVALNANVLTFGAGSRLTVL.

V is TRBV7-6 and J is TRBJ2-5, with 10 bases matching TRBD2. The closer fit of TRBJ2-7 to the DNA end suggests the J call may be wrong. The CDR3 length is 16 residues. Germline lookup yields CDR1 SGHVS and CDR2 FNYEAQ. The CDR3 nucleotides read TGTGCCAGCAGCTTATTTGAACTAGCGGGAAGCGACGAGCAGTACTTC. This codes for CASSLFELAGSDEQYF.

V gene TRBV6-1 combines with J gene TRBJ2-2, with D uncertain. This CDR3 is 14 amino acids long. Germline V gene lookup returns CDR1 MNHNS and CDR2 SASEGT. Trimming took 10 bases from V and 0 from J, leaving 12 bases between them. CDR3 amino acids: CATQPSPNTGELFF. For the CDR3, the DNA is TGTGCCACCCAACCCAGCCCGAACACCGGGGAGCTGTTTTTT.

This chain links TRBV7-8 with TRBJ2-5, with 10 bases aligning to TRBD2. This CDR3 is 16 amino acids long. V lost 5 bases, J lost 5 bases, and 11 bases stayed unmatched. Germline V gives CDR1 SGHVS, CDR2 FQNEAQ. The CDR3 sequence is CASSKSGRAAWETQYF. The DNA for the CDR3 is TGTGCCAGCAGCAAGAGCGGGAGGGCCGCGTGGGAGACCCAGTACTTC.

This chain connects TRBV9 to TRBJ2-3, with TRBD2 identical over 10 bases. Germline-derived CDR1 and CDR2 are SGDLS and YYNGEE. V gave up 3 bases and J gave up 1 base; unmatched junction bases: 20. This CDR3 spans 21 amino acids. The CDR3 reads CASSAPEGLARGMMGTDTQYF. The CDR3, as DNA: TGTGCCAGCAGCGCCCCCGAGGGACTAGCGCGAGGAATGATGGGCACAGATACGCAGTATTTT.

This clonotype was found many times. The rearrangement joins TRBV28 to TRBJ2-1; 10 positions agree with TRBD2. V shed 8 bases and J 4 bases; nucleotides not matched to a gene: 8. Germline V gene data show CDR1 as MDHEN and CDR2 as SYDVKM. This CDR3 is built from 15 residues. CDR3 DNA: TGTGCCAGCTTGGCTAGCGGGAGCATATACAATGAGCAGTTCTTC. Residues: CASLASGSIYNEQFF. Complete variable domain (other parts from reference TRBV28 and TRBJ2-1): DVKVTQSSRYLVKRTGEKVFLECVQDMDHENMFWYRQDPGLGLRLIYFSYDVKMKEKGDIPEGYSVSREKKERFSLILESASTNQTSMYLCASLASGSIYNEQFFGPGTRLTVL.

V and J are TRBV20-1 and TRBJ2-7, with TRBD1 matching 8 bases. J lost 5 bases, V lost 5 bases, and 14 bases had no gene match. The CDR3 is made up of 15 amino acids. Per germline, CDR1 DFQATT and CDR2 SNEGSKA (reference sequence). CDR3 DNA sequence: TGCAGTGCTCCCGCCCCTGACAGGGGAAGGGACGAGCAGTACTTC. Its translation is CSAPAPDRGRDEQYF.